This record concerns one T cell receptor beta chain sequence. The data originate from a study of blood T cell repertoires in COVID-19. Sequencing was performed with immunoSEQ multiplex PCR; in TCRdb, only in-frame clones are kept and a portion is missing. The data hold 150,000 to 200,000 clones, with around 79% observed a single time. Trimming stripped 5 bases from V and 1 base from J, with 8 bases between. This CDR3 has 13 residues. Germline-derived CDR1 and CDR2 are SGHAT and FQNNGV. This sequence was found in a man aged 50 to 59 who had recovered from COVID-19. This chain connects TRBV11-2 to TRBJ1-1, with unresolved D. Sequenced material: PBMCs or T cells enriched from blood (not recorded which). CDR3 amino acids: CASSTTTNTEAFF. CDR3 sequence (DNA): TGTGCCAGCAGCACGACAACGAACACTGAAGCTTTCTTT.